This T cell receptor beta chain was obtained from a study of blood T cell repertoires in COVID-19. At the level of the study: COVID-19 samples collected from the United States, Italy and Spain covered acute and convalescent phases. PBMCs, B-cell-depleted T cells, or T cells provided the cDNA or gDNA that made up the material.

Original processing notes: Researchers report that nucleated cell counts were estimated from reference gene primer amplification. Data came from immunoSEQ multiplex PCR; TCRdb stores just in-frame clones and leaves some out. The V and J calls and clone size are taken from that table; D and trimming were inferred from the DNA. This sample yields about 200,000 clones, of which about 90% are seen a single time; 3.5% to 4% belongs to the top ten. Cohorts were based on clinical histories the participants reported. The CDR3 is 15 amino acids. Trimming at V came to 3 bases and at J to 3 bases, leaving 5 bases not matched to a gene. Germline V gene sequence: CDR1 MNHNS, CDR2 SASEGT.

Sequencing was performed on PBMCs or T cells enriched from blood (not recorded which). V usage is TRBV6-1 and J usage is TRBJ1-5, with 7 bases that match TRBD1. The TCR was taken from a woman aged 25-40 years with acute COVID-19. CDR3 region: CASSDKGAYNQPQHF. CDR3 in DNA: TGTGCCAGCAGTGATAAGGGGGCCTACAATCAGCCCCAGCATTTT.